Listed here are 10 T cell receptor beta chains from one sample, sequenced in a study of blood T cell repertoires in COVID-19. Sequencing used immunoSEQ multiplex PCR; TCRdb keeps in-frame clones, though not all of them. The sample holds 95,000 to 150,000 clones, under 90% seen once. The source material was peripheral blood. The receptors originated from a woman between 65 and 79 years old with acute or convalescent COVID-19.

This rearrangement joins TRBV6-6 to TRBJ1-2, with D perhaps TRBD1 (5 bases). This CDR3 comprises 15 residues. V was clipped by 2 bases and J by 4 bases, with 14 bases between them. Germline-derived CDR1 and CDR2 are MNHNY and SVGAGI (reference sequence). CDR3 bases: TGTGCCAGCAGTTACGGGGCCCGAGGCCCCTATGGCTACACCTTC. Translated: CASSYGARGPYGYTF.

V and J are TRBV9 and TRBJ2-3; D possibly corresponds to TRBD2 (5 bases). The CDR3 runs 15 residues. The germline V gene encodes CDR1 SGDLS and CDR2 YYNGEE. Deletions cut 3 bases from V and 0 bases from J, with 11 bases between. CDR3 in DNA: TGTGCCAGCAGCGCGTCGGGGTTTAGCACAGATACGCAGTATTTT. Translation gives CASSASGFSTDTQYF. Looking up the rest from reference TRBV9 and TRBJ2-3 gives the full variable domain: DSGVTQTPKHLITATGQRVTLRCSPRSGDLSVYWYQQSLDQGLQFLIQYYNGEERAKGNILERFSAQQFPDLHSELNLSSLELGDSALYFCASSASGFSTDTQYFGPGTRLTVL.

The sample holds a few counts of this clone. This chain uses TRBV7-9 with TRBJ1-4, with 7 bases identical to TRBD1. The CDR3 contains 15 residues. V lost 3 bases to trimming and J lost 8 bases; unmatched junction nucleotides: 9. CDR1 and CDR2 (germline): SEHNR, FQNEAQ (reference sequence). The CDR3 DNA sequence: TGTGCCAGCAGCTTCCTGACAGGGTCCTCGGAAAAACTGTTTTTT. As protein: CASSFLTGSSEKLFF.

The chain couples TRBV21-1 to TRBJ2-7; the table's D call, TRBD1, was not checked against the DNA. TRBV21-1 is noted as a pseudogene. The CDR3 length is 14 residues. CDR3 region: CASSFGTGDGEQYF. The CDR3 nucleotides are TGTGCCAGCAGCTTCGGGACAGGGGATGGGGAGCAGTACTTC.

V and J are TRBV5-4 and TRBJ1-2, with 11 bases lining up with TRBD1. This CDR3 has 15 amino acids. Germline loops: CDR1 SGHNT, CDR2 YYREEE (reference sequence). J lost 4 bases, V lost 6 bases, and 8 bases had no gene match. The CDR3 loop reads CASTTDRGLVYGYTF. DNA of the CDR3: TGTGCCAGCACTACGGACAGGGGGCTAGTCTATGGCTACACCTTC.

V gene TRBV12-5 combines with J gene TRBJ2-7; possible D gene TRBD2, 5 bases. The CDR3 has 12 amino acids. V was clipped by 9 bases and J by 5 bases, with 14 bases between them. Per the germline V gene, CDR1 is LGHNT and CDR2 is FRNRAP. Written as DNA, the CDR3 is TGTGCTAGGCCAGGCGGGTGGCACGAGCAGTACTTC. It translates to CARPGGWHEQYF.

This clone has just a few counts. CDR3 region: CASSEGWGTEAFF. DNA of the CDR3: TGCGCCAGCAGCGAGGGCTGGGGCACTGAAGCTTTCTTT. The J gene is TRBJ1-1, the V gene TRBV5-1, with D unclear. Trimming took off 4 bases at V and 4 bases at J, with 11 bases between the two ends. The length of the CDR3 is 13 residues. CDR1 SGHRS and CDR2 YFSETQ come from the germline V gene.

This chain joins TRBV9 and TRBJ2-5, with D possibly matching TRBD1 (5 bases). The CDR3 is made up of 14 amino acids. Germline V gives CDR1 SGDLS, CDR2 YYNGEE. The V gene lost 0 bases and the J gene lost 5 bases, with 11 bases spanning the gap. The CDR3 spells CASSVEARVETQYF. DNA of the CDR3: TGTGCCAGCAGCGTAGAGGCCAGGGTGGAGACCCAGTACTTC. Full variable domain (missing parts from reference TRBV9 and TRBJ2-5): DSGVTQTPKHLITATGQRVTLRCSPRSGDLSVYWYQQSLDQGLQFLIQYYNGEERAKGNILERFSAQQFPDLHSELNLSSLELGDSALYFCASSVEARVETQYFGPGTRLLVL.

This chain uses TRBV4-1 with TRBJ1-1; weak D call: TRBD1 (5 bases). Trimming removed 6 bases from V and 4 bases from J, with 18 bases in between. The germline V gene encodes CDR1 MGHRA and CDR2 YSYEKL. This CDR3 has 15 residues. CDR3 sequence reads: CASRPGGLLTTEAFF. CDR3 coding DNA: TGCGCCAGCAGGCCTGGGGGACTCTTAACCACTGAAGCTTTCTTT.

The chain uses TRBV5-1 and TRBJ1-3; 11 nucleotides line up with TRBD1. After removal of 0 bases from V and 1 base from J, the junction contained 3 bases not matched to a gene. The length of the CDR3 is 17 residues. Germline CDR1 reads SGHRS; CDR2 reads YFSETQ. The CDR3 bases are TGCGCCAGCAGCTTGGGGACAGGGGGCAGTTCTGGAAACACCATATATTTT. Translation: CASSLGTGGSSGNTIYF.